This T cell receptor beta chain was profiled in a study of sequential checkpoint blockade in melanoma. Study background: Both treatment sequences were followed by maintenance nivolumab.

Produced via immunoSEQ multiplex PCR; TCRdb's table is partial and in-frame only. The sample includes 40,000 or so clones, roughly 88% of them seen just once. CDR1 is MNHEY and CDR2 is SMNVEV in the germline V gene (reference sequence). V lost 0 bases, J lost 0 bases, and 3 bases lay in between. This CDR3 contains 13 residues. Treatment noted: randomized to nivolumab then ipilimumab (arm A) or the reverse (arm B). No patient had prior DNA-damaging chemotherapy. Live CD3+CD8+ CD19− CD56− cells were sorted from PBMCs. The TCR comes from a human donor with melanoma. The sequences come from CD8+ T cells sorted from blood (inferred from file names), collected from a patient given nivolumab and ipilimumab in sequence. V and J are TRBV27 and TRBJ2-7; D gene unclear. CDR3 in DNA: TGTGCCAGCAGTTTATCCTACTCCTACGAGCAGTACTTC. It specifies CASSLSYSYEQYF.